The TCR beta chain under discussion was sequenced for a study of Ad26.COV2.S vaccination and SARS-CoV-2 variants. Study-wide findings and caveats: The TCR breadth and depth analyses may have understated or missed part of the total T cell responses. Reportedly, after vaccination the spike-specific CD8+ and CD4+ T cell responses displayed substantial breadth.

The treatment here: around 19 received Ad26.COV2.S at low or high dose, single or two shots; about five received placebo; per-sample allocation not given. After the first vaccine or placebo injection, samples were drawn on day 63. The CDR3 has 14 amino acids. Trimming left V 7 bases short and J 1 base short, with 11 bases between. Germline V lookup: CDR1 MNHEY, CDR2 SVGAGI. Some clones are missing from TCRdb's copy, which holds only in-frame ones; the method was immunoSEQ multiplex PCR. The sample has roughly 270,000 clones, around 87% seen once. With respect to this clone: What it binds is unknown.

The TCR comes from a person between 18 and 65 years old who received the Ad26.COV2.S COVID-19 vaccine or a placebo. The sequencing used peripheral blood, collected in a trial of Ad26.COV2.S vaccine versus placebo. The chain uses TRBV6-5 and TRBJ1-3; D gene ambiguous. The DNA for the CDR3 is TGTGCCAGCAAGGTCCTTGATTCTGGAAACACCATATATTTT. It specifies CASKVLDSGNTIYF.